This T cell receptor beta chain was documented in a study of blood T cell repertoires in COVID-19. The overall study: The samples span acute and convalescent COVID-19 from the United States, Italy and Spain. In each case, the material was cDNA or gDNA derived from T cells, B-cell-depleted T cells, or PBMCs.

Method: immunoSEQ multiplex PCR; TCRdb's copy keeps in-frame clones and lacks some. The sample includes over 250,000 clones, around 89% seen only once; the top ten take approximately 3%. Participant reports of clinical history set cohort assignment. CDR1 and CDR2 from the germline V gene are MNHEY and SMNVEV (reference sequence). Trimming cost V 3 bases and J 5 bases; bases outside gene matches: 15. This CDR3 has 18 residues. The gene calls are TRBV27 and TRBJ2-1; 8 nucleotides match TRBD2. Sample: PBMCs or T cells enriched from blood (not recorded which). This sequence was found in a woman aged 50 to 65 who had recovered from COVID-19. CDR3 nucleotide sequence: TGTGCCAGCAGTTTCCATTCCCGAGCGGGAGTGGGGGACAATGAGCAGTTCTTC. Encoded protein: CASSFHSRAGVGDNEQFF.